This entry features one TCR beta chain sequence. Its antigen is unidentified. This specimen comes from a study of cytomegalovirus exposure and HLA in healthy donors. Study background: Assignment to the Caucasian-associated ancestry cluster applied to roughly 80% of the approximately 380 genotyped donors. Broader study findings: In a later analysis, DRB1 alleles had the most associated TCRs; HLA-C alleles the fewest.

PCR amplification relied on 60 Vbeta primers (plus 13 Jbeta primers). Measured with immunoSEQ multiplex PCR; TCRdb has only the in-frame clones, and not every one. The sample shows around 250,000 clones, approximately 80% of them seen only once. The sequence derives from a woman between 55 and 75 years old in good health and CMV-seropositive. Sequencing input: PBMCs.

CDR3 nucleotides: TGTGCCATCAGTGAGTCGGGACAGGGGGCGATTCGCGCTTTCTTT. Protein sequence: CAISESGQGAIRAFF. This rearrangement joins TRBV10-3 to TRBJ1-1; TRBD1 aligns across 12 bases. J was trimmed by 11 bases and V by 0 bases; bases with no gene match: 7. The CDR3 sequence is 15 residues long. Germline loops: CDR1 ENHRY, CDR2 SYGVKD.